This is a list of T cell receptor beta chains from one sample in a study of response to subunit inactivated influenza vaccine. TCRdb passed the RT-PCR reads through MiXCR, listing each CDR3 protein once. The table records some 520,000 distinct CDR3 sequences, more than 15% of them present only once. The sequences come from CD4+ T cells sorted from PBMCs, collected approximately 25 months after vaccination. Receptor source: a man aged 45-69 years who received an inactivated influenza vaccine. The CDR3 runs from the conserved cysteine through the conserved F or W. D genes are given only for firm matches. A row's size may be missing; if present it is once, few, many or a size class.

D: TRBD1; size: NA; J: TRBJ2-2; V: TRBV7-3; CDR3: CASSRDRAGELFF; DNA: TGTGCCAGCAGCCGAGACAGGGCCGGGGAGCTGTTTTTT
D: TRBD1; size: NA; J: TRBJ2-7; V: TRBV5-5; CDR3: CASSVRQGVYEQYF; DNA: TGTGCCAGCAGCGTTCGACAGGGGGTCTACGAGCAGTACTTC
D: NA; size: many; J: TRBJ2-1; V: TRBV6-1; CDR3: CASSPSLTGLDEQFF; DNA: TGTGCCAGCAGTCCCTCTCTTACAGGGCTGGATGAGCAGTTCTTC
D: NA; size: few; J: TRBJ2-6; V: TRBV10-3; CDR3: CASSTGEAGANVLTF; DNA: TGTGCCTCAAGTACAGGGGAGGCTGGGGCCAACGTCCTGACTTTC
D: NA; size: many; J: TRBJ2-2; V: TRBV30; CDR3: CAWSVARNTGELFF; DNA: TGTGCCTGGAGTGTAGCGCGCAACACCGGGGAGCTGTTTTTT
D: NA; size: NA; J: TRBJ2-7; V: TRBV6-5; CDR3: CASKGQTYEQYF; DNA: TGTGCCAGCAAGGGCCAAACCTACGAGCAGTACTTC
D: NA; size: NA; J: TRBJ2-1; V: TRBV7-9; CDR3: CASSSRRGGTYNEQFF; DNA: TGTGCCAGCAGCTCTCGAAGGGGGGGGACCTACAATGAGCAGTTCTTC
D: NA; size: NA; J: TRBJ2-5; V: TRBV7-2; CDR3: CASSFIYQETQYF; DNA: TGTGCCAGCAGCTTCATATACCAAGAGACCCAGTACTTC
D: NA; size: NA; J: TRBJ2-2; V: TRBV12-3/TRBV12-4; CDR3: CASSQFQTGELFF; DNA: TGTGCCAGCAGCCAGTTCCAAACCGGGGAGCTGTTTTTT
D: NA; size: few; J: TRBJ2-3; V: TRBV20-1; CDR3: CSASPGTDTQYF; DNA: TGCAGTGCTAGTCCGGGAACAGATACGCAGTATTTT
D: TRBD2; size: few; J: TRBJ2-5; V: TRBV4-3; CDR3: CANSPSGGTETQYF; DNA: TGCGCCAATTCCCCTAGCGGGGGGACGGAGACCCAGTACTTC
D: NA; size: NA; J: TRBJ2-2; V: TRBV19; CDR3: CASKEGGNPGELFF; DNA: TGTGCCAGTAAAGAAGGAGGGAATCCCGGGGAGCTGTTTTTT
D: TRBD1; size: NA; J: TRBJ1-1; V: TRBV10-3; CDR3: CAISDEGARTEAFF; DNA: TGTGCCATCAGTGATGAGGGGGCGCGCACTGAAGCTTTCTTT
D: TRBD1; size: NA; J: TRBJ1-1; V: TRBV20-1; CDR3: CSARRAQGARTEAFF; DNA: TGCAGTGCTAGACGCGCACAGGGGGCGAGGACTGAAGCTTTCTTT
D: NA; size: once; J: TRBJ1-1; V: TRBV27; CDR3: CASSLFSRAASEAFF; DNA: TGTGCCAGCAGTTTATTTTCCCGGGCGGCCTCCGAAGCTTTCTTT
D: TRBD1; size: NA; J: TRBJ2-3; V: TRBV20-1; CDR3: CSASRDRGPDTQYF; DNA: TGCAGTGCTTCCCGGGACAGGGGGCCAGATACGCAGTATTTT
D: NA; size: NA; J: TRBJ2-3; V: TRBV20-1; CDR3: CSATSREVTDTQYF; DNA: TGCAGTGCCACCAGCAGGGAGGTCACAGATACGCAGTATTTT
D: TRBD2; size: few; J: TRBJ2-2; V: TRBV24-1; CDR3: CATSAAGGIPRELFF; DNA: TGTGCCACCAGTGCCGCCGGGGGGATTCCCCGGGAGCTGTTTTTT
D: TRBD2; size: many; J: TRBJ2-1; V: TRBV24-1; CDR3: CATSDPIAGGTYNEQFF; DNA: TGTGCCACCAGTGATCCCATAGCGGGGGGCACTTACAATGAGCAGTTCTTC
D: TRBD1; size: NA; J: TRBJ2-3; V: TRBV15; CDR3: CATSLRNRGRDTQYF; DNA: TGTGCCACCAGCCTCCGAAACAGGGGCCGAGATACGCAGTATTTT
D: NA; size: NA; J: TRBJ1-4; V: TRBV6-5; CDR3: CASSYQGTTEKLFF; DNA: TGTGCCAGCAGTTATCAGGGTACAACCGAAAAACTGTTTTTT
D: NA; size: NA; J: TRBJ2-1; V: TRBV2; CDR3: CASSEVSTEQFF; DNA: TGTGCCAGCAGTGAAGTGTCGACAGAGCAGTTCTTC
D: NA; size: NA; J: TRBJ1-5; V: TRBV29-1; CDR3: CSGGTHGGPQHF; DNA: TGCAGCGGCGGGACTCACGGGGGGCCCCAGCATTTT
D: TRBD1; size: few; J: TRBJ2-1; V: TRBV10-3; CDR3: CAISDGQGVYNEQFF; DNA: TGTGCCATCAGTGACGGACAGGGGGTTTACAATGAGCAGTTCTTC
D: NA; size: NA; J: TRBJ2-3; V: TRBV7-8; CDR3: CASSHRGPTDTQYF; DNA: TGTGCCAGCAGCCATCGGGGCCCCACAGATACGCAGTATTTT
D: TRBD2; size: NA; J: TRBJ2-7; V: TRBV7-2; CDR3: CASSLAELTSGSHEQYF; DNA: TGTGCCAGCAGCTTAGCGGAGTTGACTAGCGGGAGCCACGAGCAGTACTTC
D: TRBD2; size: NA; J: TRBJ2-3; V: TRBV20-1; CDR3: CSGTSGRADTQYF; DNA: TGCAGCGGTACTAGCGGGAGGGCAGATACGCAGTATTTT
D: NA; size: NA; J: TRBJ2-1; V: TRBV7-2; CDR3: CASRAPRGGQFF; DNA: TGTGCCAGTAGGGCCCCTCGCGGAGGGCAGTTCTTC
D: TRBD2; size: NA; J: TRBJ2-5; V: TRBV9; CDR3: CASSVAASGVGETQYF; DNA: TGTGCCAGCAGCGTAGCAGCTAGCGGAGTGGGAGAGACCCAGTACTTC
D: NA; size: few; J: TRBJ1-2; V: TRBV5-4; CDR3: CASSLRTANYGYTF; DNA: TGTGCCAGCAGCTTGAGGACAGCTAACTATGGCTACACCTTC
D: NA; size: few; J: TRBJ1-2; V: TRBV4-3; CDR3: CASSQDGGHNYGYTF; DNA: TGCGCCAGCAGCCAAGATGGCGGGCATAACTATGGCTACACCTTC
D: NA; size: few; J: TRBJ2-3; V: TRBV7-9; CDR3: CASSSRGAPDTQYF; DNA: TGTGCCAGCAGCTCCCGGGGGGCCCCAGATACGCAGTATTTT
D: NA; size: few; J: TRBJ2-2; V: TRBV12-3/TRBV12-4; CDR3: CASSLSVPNTGELFF; DNA: TGTGCCAGCAGCCTTAGCGTCCCGAACACCGGGGAGCTGTTTTTT
D: TRBD1; size: NA; J: TRBJ1-6; V: TRBV20-1; CDR3: CSARGRQGGYSPLHF; DNA: TGCAGTGCGAGAGGCAGACAGGGAGGGTATTCACCCCTCCACTTT
D: NA; size: NA; J: TRBJ1-4; V: TRBV6-1; CDR3: CASSEANREKLFF; DNA: TGTGCCAGCAGTGAAGCTAATAGGGAAAAACTGTTTTTT
D: NA; size: NA; J: TRBJ2-7; V: TRBV4-3; CDR3: CASSPGTTQTYEQYF; DNA: TGCGCCAGCAGCCCAGGGACGACGCAGACCTACGAGCAGTACTTC
D: NA; size: NA; J: TRBJ1-5; V: TRBV15; CDR3: CATGQGTLSNQPQHF; DNA: TGTGCCACCGGGCAGGGGACCCTAAGCAATCAGCCCCAGCATTTT
D: TRBD2; size: NA; J: TRBJ2-7; V: TRBV6-2/TRBV6-3; CDR3: CASSRAGRAYEQYF; DNA: TGTGCCAGCAGCCGGGCCGGGAGGGCCTACGAGCAGTACTTC
D: TRBD1; size: NA; J: TRBJ1-6; V: TRBV20-1; CDR3: CSARPGTVYNSPLHF; DNA: TGCAGTGCTAGACCAGGGACAGTCTATAATTCACCCCTCCACTTT
D: TRBD2; size: NA; J: TRBJ2-7; V: TRBV25-1; CDR3: CASSSGGTAAYEQYF; DNA: TGTGCCAGCAGCAGCGGGGGGACGGCAGCCTACGAGCAGTACTTC
D: NA; size: NA; J: TRBJ1-3; V: TRBV7-2; CDR3: CASSPKSSGNTIYF; DNA: TGTGCCAGCAGCCCAAAGAGCTCTGGAAACACCATATATTTT
D: NA; size: many; J: TRBJ2-3; V: TRBV18; CDR3: CASSPSQPTDTQYF; DNA: TGTGCCAGCTCACCAAGCCAGCCCACAGATACGCAGTATTTT
D: NA; size: NA; J: TRBJ2-4; V: TRBV15; CDR3: CATSSGGGENIQYF; DNA: TGTGCCACCAGCAGCGGGGGTGGCGAAAACATTCAGTACTTC
D: NA; size: many; J: TRBJ2-5; V: TRBV5-1; CDR3: CASSAQETQYF; DNA: TGCGCCAGCAGCGCGCAAGAGACCCAGTACTTC
D: NA; size: NA; J: TRBJ2-4; V: TRBV9; CDR3: CASSVYREGIQYF; DNA: TGTGCCAGCAGCGTTTACAGGGAAGGGATTCAGTACTTC
D: NA; size: NA; J: TRBJ2-7; V: TRBV27; CDR3: CASSYRGGGEQYF; DNA: TGTGCCAGCAGTTACAGGGGGGGCGGCGAGCAGTACTTC
D: NA; size: few; J: TRBJ2-1; V: TRBV6-1; CDR3: CASSENLGQFF; DNA: TGTGCCAGCAGTGAGAATCTCGGGCAGTTCTTC
D: TRBD2; size: NA; J: TRBJ2-3; V: TRBV18; CDR3: CASSPFFGRAETDTQYF; DNA: TGTGCCAGCTCACCATTCTTCGGGAGGGCCGAGACAGATACGCAGTATTTT
D: TRBD2; size: NA; J: TRBJ2-5; V: TRBV20-1; CDR3: CSANREDETQYF; DNA: TGCAGTGCAAATCGGGAGGACGAGACCCAGTACTTC
D: NA; size: few; J: TRBJ2-5; V: TRBV28; CDR3: CASSFQGGGQTQYF; DNA: TGTGCCAGCAGTTTCCAGGGAGGGGGTCAGACCCAGTACTTC
D: TRBD1; size: many; J: TRBJ2-7; V: TRBV20-1; CDR3: CSATPGTVAEQYF; DNA: TGCAGTGCTACTCCTGGGACAGTAGCCGAGCAGTACTTC
D: TRBD2; size: few; J: TRBJ2-7; V: TRBV6-2/TRBV6-3; CDR3: CASSYSGLAGGEQYF; DNA: TGTGCCAGCAGTTACTCTGGTCTAGCGGGAGGCGAGCAGTACTTC
D: NA; size: few; J: TRBJ2-3; V: TRBV5-1; CDR3: CASGGRDTQYF; DNA: TGCGCCAGCGGGGGGCGAGATACGCAGTATTTT
D: NA; size: few; J: TRBJ2-1; V: TRBV7-2; CDR3: CASSLAVGFYNEQFF; DNA: TGTGCCAGCAGCTTAGCGGTTGGGTTTTACAATGAGCAGTTCTTC
D: TRBD1; size: NA; J: TRBJ2-7; V: TRBV5-1; CDR3: CASRNPGQNYEQYF; DNA: TGCGCCAGCAGAAATCCGGGACAGAACTACGAGCAGTACTTC